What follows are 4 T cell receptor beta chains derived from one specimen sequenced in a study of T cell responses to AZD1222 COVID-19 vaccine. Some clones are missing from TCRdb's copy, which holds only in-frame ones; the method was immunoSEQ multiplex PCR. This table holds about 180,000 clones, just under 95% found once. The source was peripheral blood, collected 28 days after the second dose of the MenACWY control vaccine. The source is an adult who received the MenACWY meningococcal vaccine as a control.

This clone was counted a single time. CDR3 nucleotides: TGTGCCTGGAGTGTAGTTTGGGGCACTGAAGCTTTCTTT. As protein: CAWSVVWGTEAFF. The chain joins TRBV30 to TRBJ1-1; D is undetermined. V was pared by 0 bases and J by 4 bases, with 9 bases between. The length of the CDR3 is 13 residues. The germline V gene encodes CDR1 GTSNPN and CDR2 SVGIG (reference sequence).

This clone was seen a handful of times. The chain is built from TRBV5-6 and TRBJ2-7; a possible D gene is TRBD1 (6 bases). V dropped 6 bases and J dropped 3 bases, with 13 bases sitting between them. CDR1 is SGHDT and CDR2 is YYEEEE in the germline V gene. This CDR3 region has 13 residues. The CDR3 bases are TGTGCCAGCAACCGAGGGGGTAGCTACGAGCAGTACTTC. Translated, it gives CASNRGGSYEQYF.

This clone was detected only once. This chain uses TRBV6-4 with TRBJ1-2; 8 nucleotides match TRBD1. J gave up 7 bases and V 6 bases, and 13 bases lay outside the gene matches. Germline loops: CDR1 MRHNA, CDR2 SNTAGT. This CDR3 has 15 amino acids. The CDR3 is CASRALGTGLFGYTF. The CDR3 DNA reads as TGTGCCAGCAGGGCCCTTGGGACAGGTCTTTTTGGCTACACCTTC.

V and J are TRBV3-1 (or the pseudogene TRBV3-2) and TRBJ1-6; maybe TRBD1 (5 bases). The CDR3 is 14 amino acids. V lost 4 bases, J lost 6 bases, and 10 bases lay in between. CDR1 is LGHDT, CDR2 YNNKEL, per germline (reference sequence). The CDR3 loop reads CASSRGPPNSPLHF. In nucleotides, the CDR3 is TGTGCCAGCAGCCGGGGACCGCCTAATTCACCCCTCCACTTT.